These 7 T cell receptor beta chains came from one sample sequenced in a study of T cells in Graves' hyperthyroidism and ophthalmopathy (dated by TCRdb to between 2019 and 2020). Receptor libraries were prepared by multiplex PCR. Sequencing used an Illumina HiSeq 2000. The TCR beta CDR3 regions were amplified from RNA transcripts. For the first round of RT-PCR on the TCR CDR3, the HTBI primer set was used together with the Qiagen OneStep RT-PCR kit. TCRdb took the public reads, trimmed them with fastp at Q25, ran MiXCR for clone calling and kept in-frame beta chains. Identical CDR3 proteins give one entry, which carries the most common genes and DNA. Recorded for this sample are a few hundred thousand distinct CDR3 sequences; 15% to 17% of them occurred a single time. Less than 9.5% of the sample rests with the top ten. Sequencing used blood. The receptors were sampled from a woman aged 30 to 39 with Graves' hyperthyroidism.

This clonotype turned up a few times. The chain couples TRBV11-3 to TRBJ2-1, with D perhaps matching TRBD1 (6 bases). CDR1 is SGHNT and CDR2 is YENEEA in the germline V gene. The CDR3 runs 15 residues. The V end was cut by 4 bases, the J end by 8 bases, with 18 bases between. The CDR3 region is CASSSKFTGSDEQFF. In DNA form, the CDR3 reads TGTGCCAGCAGCTCCAAATTTACAGGGTCGGATGAGCAGTTCTTC.

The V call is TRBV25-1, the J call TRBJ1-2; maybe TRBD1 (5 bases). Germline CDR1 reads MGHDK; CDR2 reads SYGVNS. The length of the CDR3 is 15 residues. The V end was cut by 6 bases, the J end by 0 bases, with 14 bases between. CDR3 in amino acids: CASRTEDSSNYGYTF. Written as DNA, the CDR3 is TGTGCCAGCAGGACCGAAGACAGTTCTAACTATGGCTACACCTTC.

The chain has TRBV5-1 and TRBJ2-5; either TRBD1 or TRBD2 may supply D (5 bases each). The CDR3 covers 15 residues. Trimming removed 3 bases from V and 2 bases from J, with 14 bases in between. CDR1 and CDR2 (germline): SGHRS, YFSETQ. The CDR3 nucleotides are TGCGCCAGCAGCTCCACAGGTGGGGAGCAAGAGACCCAGTACTTC. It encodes CASSSTGGEQETQYF.

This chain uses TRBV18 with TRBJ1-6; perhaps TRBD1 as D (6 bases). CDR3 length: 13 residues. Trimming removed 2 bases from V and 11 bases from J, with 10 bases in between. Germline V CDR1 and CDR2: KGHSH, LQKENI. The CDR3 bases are TGTGCCAGCTCACCATTCAGGGGACCACCCCTCCACTTT. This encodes CASSPFRGPPLHF.

CDR3 sequence: CSAREGLAGAFGANVLTF. CDR3 coding DNA: TGCAGTGCTAGAGAGGGGCTAGCGGGAGCTTTCGGGGCCAACGTCCTGACTTTC. The rearrangement uses TRBV20-1 and TRBJ2-6, with TRBD2 identical over 10 bases. The V gene's germline CDR1 is DFQATT and CDR2 SNEGSKA (reference sequence). After removal of 0 bases from V and 4 bases from J, the junction contained 9 bases not matched to a gene. This CDR3 is 18 amino acids long.

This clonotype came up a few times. CDR3 bases: TGCGCCAGCAGCCAGTTCGAATCGGGGGCTAATGAAAAACTGTTTTTT. Protein product: CASSQFESGANEKLFF. The chain has TRBV4-3 and TRBJ1-4, with D maybe TRBD1 (5 bases). The germline CDR1 and CDR2 sequences are LGHNA and YSLEER. CDR3 length: 16 amino acids. V was clipped by 3 bases and J by 3 bases, with 14 bases between them.

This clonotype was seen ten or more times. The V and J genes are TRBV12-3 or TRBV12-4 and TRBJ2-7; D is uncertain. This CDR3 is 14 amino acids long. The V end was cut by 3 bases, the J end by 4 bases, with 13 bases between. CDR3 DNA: TGTGCCAGCAGTTTCGGCCCCACAAAGTACGAGCAGTACTTC. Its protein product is CASSFGPTKYEQYF.